Presented here are 20 T cell receptor beta chains from one specimen sequenced in a study of regulatory T cells in long-lasting Graves disease. Described time point: persistent/refractory GD, antithyroid drugs over 5 years with positive TRAb. RNA from PBMCs was the source of the TCR library. Libraries of TCR beta came from iRepertoire HTBI primers plus Arm-PCR of CDR3 regions. TCRdb reanalysed the multiplex PCR reads using MiXCR and keeps one entry per CDR3 protein. The table includes about 400,000 distinct CDR3 sequences, less than 25% detected once. The sample consisted of peripheral blood mononuclear cells (PBMCs), taken when the disease was refractory, from a patient treated with antithyroid drugs. The receptors originated from a female donor with Graves disease.

This clonotype has ten or more counts. Here the CDR3 reads CASSLGIDSQETQYF. The CDR3 DNA follows: TGCGCCAGCAGCTTGGGAATCGACAGTCAAGAGACCCAGTACTTC. This chain uses TRBV5-1 with TRBJ2-5, with a weak D call TRBD1 (5 bases). This CDR3 contains 15 residues. The V gene's germline CDR1 is SGHRS and CDR2 YFSETQ. V was shortened by 0 bases and J by 2 bases, with 11 bases between the two germline ends.

This clonotype was seen ten or more times. The chain is built from TRBV20-1 and TRBJ2-5, with 7 bases aligning to TRBD1. The CDR3 has 15 residues. The ends lost 0 bases at V and 2 bases at J; junction bases unmatched: 6. CDR1 is DFQATT and CDR2 is SNEGSKA in the germline V gene (reference sequence). CDR3 DNA sequence: TGCAGTGCTAGAGATGGGGACAGTCCTCAAGAGACCCAGTACTTC. Protein: CSARDGDSPQETQYF.

This clonotype was seen a few times. The V gene is TRBV7-2, the J gene TRBJ2-3; D gene uncertain. The ends were cut back, 1 base at V and 6 bases at J, with 8 bases in the middle. Germline CDR1 reads SGHTA; CDR2 reads FQGNSA. The CDR3 covers 13 residues. The CDR3 loop reads CASSLGQVDTQYF. CDR3 DNA sequence: TGTGCCAGCAGCTTAGGTCAGGTGGATACGCAGTATTTT.

This clonotype appeared many times. The gene calls are TRBV30 and TRBJ2-7; 9 bases match TRBD1. Germline CDR1 reads GTSNPN; CDR2 reads SVGIG (reference sequence). There are 13 residues in the CDR3. V was pared by 3 bases and J by 4 bases, with 4 bases of the junction left unmatched. The DNA for the CDR3 is TGTGCCTGGAGGGGGACAGGGCGATACGAGCAGTACTTC. The encoded protein is CAWRGTGRYEQYF.

Details on this clonotype: A far larger clone is only one base removed, so a read error is likely. V gene TRBV28 combines with J gene TRBJ1-2, with TRBD1 as a possible D gene (6 bases). CDR1 MDHEN and CDR2 SYDVKM come from the germline V gene. Trimming took 6 bases from V and 4 from J, leaving 18 bases between them. The CDR3 is 15 residues long. The CDR3 DNA is TGTGCCAGCAGCGTAGAGGGGGAACTAAGCTATGGCTACACCTTC. It translates to CASSVEGELSYGYTF.

This rearrangement joins TRBV5-5 to TRBJ2-5; D may be TRBD2 (6 bases). The CDR3 runs to 14 residues. Germline assignment: CDR1 SGHKS and CDR2 YYEKEE (reference sequence). V dropped 3 bases and J dropped 7 bases, with 16 bases sitting between them. CDR3: CASSSADYSATQYF. In DNA form, the CDR3 reads TGTGCCAGCAGCTCGGCGGACTACTCCGCGACCCAGTACTTC.

The V call is TRBV29-1, the J call TRBJ2-7, with 13 nucleotides matching TRBD2. The CDR3 runs to 16 residues. Germline lookup yields CDR1 SQVTM and CDR2 ANQGSEA. Losses at the gene ends were 6 bases for V and 1 base for J; bases not matched to a gene: 9. The CDR3 is CSVIRMTSGRSYEQYF. In nucleotides, the CDR3 is TGCAGCGTAATACGGATGACTAGCGGGAGGTCCTACGAGCAGTACTTC.

This clonotype came up many times. V usage is TRBV7-2 and J usage is TRBJ2-5, with D perhaps matching TRBD2 (5 bases). V was shortened by 2 bases and J by 5 bases, with 15 bases between the two germline ends. Per germline, CDR1 SGHTA and CDR2 FQGNSA. This CDR3 spans 15 amino acids. This CDR3 is CASSLWAAPGETQYF. The CDR3 bases are TGTGCCAGCAGCTTATGGGCGGCTCCGGGGGAGACCCAGTACTTC. Together with reference TRBV7-2 and TRBJ2-5, the CDR3 gives the full variable domain: GAGVSQSPSNKVTEKGKDVELRCDPISGHTALYWYRQSLGQGLEFLIYFQGNSAPDKSGLPSDRFSAERTGGSVSTLTIQRTQQEDSAVYLCASSLWAAPGETQYFGPGTRLLVL.

This clonotype has just a few counts. V usage is TRBV4-2 and J usage is TRBJ1-4; D might be TRBD1 (5 bases). Germline CDR1 and CDR2: LGHNA and YNFKEQ. CDR3 length: 14 residues. Trimming took off 5 bases at V and 4 bases at J, with 11 bases between the two ends. DNA of the CDR3: TGTGCCAGCAGCACCCGAGACAGTAATGAAAAACTGTTTTTT. This codes for CASSTRDSNEKLFF.

This clonotype was seen ten or more times. The J gene is TRBJ1-1, the V gene TRBV3-1; D remains ambiguous. The ends were cut back, 0 bases at V and 6 bases at J, with 11 bases in the middle. CDR3 size: 14 residues. CDR1 is LGHDT and CDR2 is YNNKEL in the germline V gene (reference sequence). The CDR3: CASSQDVGRSEAFF. In nucleotides, the CDR3 is TGTGCCAGCAGCCAAGATGTCGGACGGTCTGAAGCTTTCTTT. Variable domain in full (rest from reference TRBV3-1 and TRBJ1-1): DTAVSQTPKYLVTQMGNDKSIKCEQNLGHDTMYWYKQDSKKFLKIMFSYNNKELIINETVPNRFSPKSPDKAHLNLHINSLELGDSAVYFCASSQDVGRSEAFFGQGTRLTVV.

The table lists this clonotype with many counts. The chain employs TRBV6-1 and TRBJ2-5; possibly TRBD1 for D (6 bases). The germline V gene encodes CDR1 MNHNS and CDR2 SASEGT. V lost 7 bases and J 4 bases, leaving 19 bases between the germline ends. The CDR3 spans 15 residues. DNA of the CDR3: TGTGCCAGCACTCCGGGGAGACAGGTGGGAGAGACCCAGTACTTC. It encodes CASTPGRQVGETQYF.

In its sample, this clonotype was seen many times. This chain connects TRBV7-9 to TRBJ2-5, with 7 bases identical to TRBD1. The CDR3 is 15 residues long. Germline CDR1 reads SEHNR; CDR2 reads FQNEAQ (reference sequence). The junction had 2 bases not matched to a gene; V was cut back by 0 bases and J by 1 base. The CDR3 region has the DNA TGTGCCAGCAGCTTAGCGAGGGGGCCCCAAGAGACCCAGTACTTC. It specifies CASSLARGPQETQYF. Supplemented by reference TRBV7-9 and TRBJ2-5, the full variable domain reads DTGVSQNPRHKITKRGQNVTFRCDPISEHNRLYWYRQTLGQGPEFLTYFQNEAQLEKSRLLSDRFSAERPKGSFSTLEIQRTEQGDSAMYLCASSLARGPQETQYFGPGTRLLVL.

This chain links TRBV13 with TRBJ2-7; 9 bases fit TRBD1. CDR3 length: 16 residues. J was trimmed by 1 base and V by 4 bases; bases with no gene match: 8. Germline CDR1 reads PRHDT; CDR2 reads FYEKMQ (reference sequence). In nucleotides, the CDR3 is TGTGCCAGCAGCTCCACCGGGACAGGGTCATCCTACGAGCAGTACTTC. It specifies CASSSTGTGSSYEQYF. Complete variable domain (other parts from reference TRBV13 and TRBJ2-7): AAGVIQSPRHLIKEKRETATLKCYPIPRHDTVYWYQQGPGQDPQFLISFYEKMQSDKGSIPDRFSAQQFSDYHSELNMSSLELGDSALYFCASSSTGTGSSYEQYFGPGTRLTVT.

The J gene is TRBJ1-3, the V gene TRBV18; TRBD1 matches 7 bases. The CDR3 runs to 17 residues. The V segment lost 1 base and the J segment 5 bases; nucleotides outside the gene matches: 11. Per germline, CDR1 KGHSH and CDR2 LQKENI. CDR3 sequence reads: CASSPLLTGESRNTIYF. The CDR3 coding sequence is TGTGCCAGCTCACCACTCTTAACAGGGGAATCGAGAAACACCATATATTTT.

Points on this clonotype: One base away lies a much larger clone, so this may be a sequencing read error. CDR3 DNA sequence: TGTGCCAGTGGGGGTGGACAGGGGGGCACTGAAGCTTTCTTT. It encodes CASGGGQGGTEAFF. The V and J genes are TRBV27 and TRBJ1-1, with 10 bases identical to TRBD1. This CDR3 is built from 14 residues. Unmatched junction bases numbered 8, after V lost 9 bases and J lost 4 bases. Germline V gene data show CDR1 as MNHEY and CDR2 as SMNVEV (reference sequence).

The chain carries TRBV7-2 and TRBJ1-5; D gene unclear. Trimming left V 5 bases short and J 4 bases short, with 9 bases between. Germline V gene sequence: CDR1 SGHTA, CDR2 FQGNSA. There are 13 residues in the CDR3. As DNA, the CDR3 is TGTGCCAGCAGCCCGACCTGGAATCAGCCCCAGCATTTT. The encoded protein is CASSPTWNQPQHF.

At least ten counts were recorded for this clonotype. The chain couples TRBV2 to TRBJ1-1; D call uncertain. V was pared by 2 bases and J by 1 base, with 8 bases between. The CDR3 consists of 14 residues. The germline gives CDR1 SNHLY, CDR2 FYNNEI. CDR3 in DNA: TGTGCCAGCAGTGAAAGGGCGGGGAACACTGAAGCTTTCTTT. It specifies CASSERAGNTEAFF.

This clonotype was recorded a few times. The CDR3 sequence: CASSPRVGGPNTEAFF. The DNA for the CDR3 is TGTGCCAGCAGCCCGCGGGTTGGGGGCCCGAACACTGAAGCTTTCTTT. This chain connects TRBV13 to TRBJ1-1; D perhaps matches TRBD1 (6 bases). V was clipped by 5 bases and J by 1 base, with 17 bases between them. The CDR3 is 16 amino acids. CDR1 PRHDT and CDR2 FYEKMQ come from the germline V gene (reference sequence).

The chain recombines TRBV6-2 or TRBV6-3 with TRBJ2-5, with 8 bases identical to TRBD2. This CDR3 is 16 amino acids long. CDR1 and CDR2 from the germline V gene are MNHEY and SVGEGT. The V and J ends lost 6 bases and 1 base, in that order; junction bases with no gene match: 10. The CDR3 bases are TGTGCCAGCAGCCGGGGGGGAAAGACAGTCCAAGAGACCCAGTACTTC. Its translation is CASSRGGKTVQETQYF.

This clonotype was detected a few times. The CDR3 region has the DNA TGTGCCAGCAGCTTATATGGGGACGGATCCTACGAGCAGTACTTC. It is translated as CASSLYGDGSYEQYF. This chain uses TRBV7-9 with TRBJ2-7, with D possibly called TRBD1 or TRBD2 (5 bases each). V was pared by 2 bases and J by 1 base, with 12 bases between. The CDR3 loop spans 15 amino acids. Germline V CDR1 and CDR2: SEHNR, FQNEAQ (reference sequence).